This passage covers 8 T cell receptor beta chains from one sample sequenced in a study of cytomegalovirus exposure and HLA in healthy donors. PCR was performed using 60 Vbeta and 13 Jbeta primers. The data were produced by immunoSEQ multiplex PCR, yet TCRdb's version contains in-frame clones alone and is incomplete. The table lists about 100,000 clones, roughly 82% of them singletons, with 8% to 13% in the top ten. Source material: PBMCs. The receptors derive from a man between 45 and 60 years old in good health and CMV-seronegative.

The gene calls are TRBV4-3 and TRBJ2-7; 16 bases are shared with TRBD2. The CDR3 runs 16 residues. Germline V CDR1 and CDR2: LGHNA, YSLEER. Trimming took 0 bases from V and 7 from J; bases not matched to a gene: 3. In nucleotides, the CDR3 is TGCGCCAGCAGCCAAGAGGGGACTAGCGGGAGGGGTGAGCAGTACTTC. Its translation is CASSQEGTSGRGEQYF.

The V call is TRBV29-1, the J call TRBJ2-1; maybe TRBD2 (7 bases). V shed 7 bases and J shed 8 bases, with 15 bases lying between them. Germline CDR1 is SQVTM and CDR2 is ANQGSEA. CDR3 size: 12 residues. CDR3 residues: CSAGGGSDEQFF. The CDR3 DNA sequence: TGCAGCGCTGGGGGCGGGAGCGATGAGCAGTTCTTC.

The chain combines TRBV7-2 with TRBJ2-3, with 11 bases fitting TRBD2. Unmatched junction bases numbered 8, after V lost 0 bases and J lost 3 bases. The germline V gene has CDR1 SGHTA and CDR2 FQGNSA. The CDR3 is made up of 18 amino acids. The CDR3 nucleotides read TGTGCCAGCAGCTTAGCCCTAGGGACTAGCGGCAAGACAGATACGCAGTATTTT. Its protein is CASSLALGTSGKTDTQYF.

The V call is TRBV7-9, the J call TRBJ1-1, with D possibly being TRBD1 (5 bases). The CDR3 is 16 amino acids. V was cut by 4 bases and J by 4 bases, with 19 bases left in between. Germline-derived CDR1 and CDR2 are SEHNR and FQNEAQ (reference sequence). CDR3 sequence: CASSSNGGPGGTEAFF. The CDR3, as DNA: TGTGCCAGCAGCTCAAACGGGGGACCTGGGGGCACTGAAGCTTTCTTT. The variable domain in full, with the rest retrieved from reference TRBV7-9 and TRBJ1-1, is DTGVSQNPRHKITKRGQNVTFRCDPISEHNRLYWYRQTLGQGPEFLTYFQNEAQLEKSRLLSDRFSAERPKGSFSTLEIQRTEQGDSAMYLCASSSNGGPGGTEAFFGQGTRLTVV.

The chain employs TRBV20-1 and TRBJ1-2; D is ambiguous. V lost 8 bases and J 6 bases, leaving 13 bases between the germline ends. Germline CDR1 is DFQATT and CDR2 is SNEGSKA (reference sequence). The CDR3 runs 11 residues. The CDR3 nucleotides read TGCAGTCCCCTTTCCCTAGATGGCTACACCTTC. This codes for CSPLSLDGYTF.

The J gene is TRBJ2-5, the V gene TRBV6-5; D is possibly TRBD2 (5 bases). The germline gives CDR1 MNHEY, CDR2 SVGAGI. The CDR3 length is 14 residues. V shed 1 base and J shed 2 bases, with 8 bases lying between them. In nucleotides, the CDR3 is TGTGCCAGCAGTTACTTTGCGGGTCAAGAGACCCAGTACTTC. Its protein is CASSYFAGQETQYF.

J is TRBJ2-1 and V is TRBV9; 7 positions match TRBD1. J gave up 5 bases and V 5 bases, and 10 bases lay outside the gene matches. Germline V gene lookup returns CDR1 SGDLS and CDR2 YYNGEE. The CDR3 contains 15 residues. CDR3 DNA: TGTGCCAGCAGACCACCCGGGACAGCCAACAATGAGCAGTTCTTC. It translates to CASRPPGTANNEQFF.

This clone was seen just once. Distinct nucleotide sequences in the sample also encode this CDR3. The chain is built from TRBV5-1 and TRBJ2-7; 8 nucleotides agree with TRBD1. CDR3 length: 15 residues. The V gene's germline CDR1 is SGHRS and CDR2 YFSETQ. The J segment lost 0 bases and the V segment lost 0 bases, leaving 2 bases of the junction unmatched. Here the CDR3 reads CASSLAGGASYEQYF. The DNA of the CDR3 is TGCGCCAGCAGCTTGGCAGGGGGCGCCTCCTACGAGCAGTACTTC.